Each of the 27 T cell receptor beta chains below was sequenced from the same sample in a study of CD8 T cells in Susac syndrome. It was with random hexamers that roughly 0.45 to 1 ug RNA was reverse transcribed. TCRdb reprocessed the immunoSEQ multiplex PCR reads with MiXCR, giving one entry per CDR3 protein. The table shows around 100,000 distinct CDR3 sequences, with about 96% occurring only once. Sample: CD8+ T cells from PBMCs. The receptor source for this set is a human donor with Susac syndrome.

The rearrangement links TRBV20-1 to TRBJ1-4, with D possibly being TRBD1 (6 bases). The CDR3 runs to 14 residues. Per germline, CDR1 DFQATT and CDR2 SNEGSKA (reference sequence). Trimming removed 0 bases at V and 6 bases at J, with 11 bases between. The CDR3 nucleotides are TGCAGTGCTAGAGAGGGGGCAATGGATGAAAAACTGTTTTTT. This encodes CSAREGAMDEKLFF.

This rearrangement joins TRBV29-1 to TRBJ1-2; D may be TRBD1 (6 bases). The CDR3 contains 14 residues. The germline V and J ends were trimmed by 3 bases and 0 bases, with 11 bases remaining between them. CDR1 SQVTM and CDR2 ANQGSEA come from the germline V gene. The CDR3 reads CSVDKTGPNYGYTF. The DNA for the CDR3 is TGCAGCGTTGACAAGACAGGCCCTAACTATGGCTACACCTTC.

The chain carries TRBV15 and TRBJ2-5, with D perhaps assigned TRBD1 or TRBD2 (6 bases each). This CDR3 has 13 residues. V lost 5 bases and J lost 3, with 10 bases in between. Germline V CDR1 and CDR2: LNHNV, YYDKDF (reference sequence). CDR3 DNA: TGTGCCACCAGCGACGGGGGCAAAGAGACCCAGTACTTC. Translating it yields CATSDGGKETQYF.

The V and J genes are TRBV7-2 and TRBJ2-2, with D uncertain. This CDR3 is built from 14 residues. Trimming left V 5 bases short and J 4 bases short, with 11 bases between. The germline V gene has CDR1 SGHTA and CDR2 FQGNSA. The CDR3 sequence: CASSHKLGTGELFF. The CDR3, as DNA: TGTGCCAGCAGCCATAAGTTGGGCACCGGGGAGCTGTTTTTT. Variable domain in full (rest from reference TRBV7-2 and TRBJ2-2): GAGVSQSPSNKVTEKGKDVELRCDPISGHTALYWYRQSLGQGLEFLIYFQGNSAPDKSGLPSDRFSAERTGGSVSTLTIQRTQQEDSAVYLCASSHKLGTGELFFGEGSRLTVL.

The table lists this clonotype with a count of one. The V call is TRBV20-1, the J call TRBJ2-1; D possibly matches TRBD1 or TRBD2 (5 bases each). V lost 0 bases and J lost 15, with 15 bases in between. The CDR3 contains 12 residues. CDR1 is DFQATT and CDR2 is SNEGSKA in the germline V gene (reference sequence). The CDR3 nucleotides read TGCAGTGCTAGAGACAAGGGACCTATTAGGTTCTTC. This translates into CSARDKGPIRFF.

The CDR3 reads CATSRDMGPQETQYF. The DNA for the CDR3 is TGTGCCACCAGCAGAGATATGGGCCCCCAAGAGACCCAGTACTTC. This rearrangement joins TRBV15 to TRBJ2-5; no reliable D call. This CDR3 contains 15 residues. Trimming took off 0 bases at V and 1 base at J, with 9 bases between the two ends. Germline CDR1 LNHNV, CDR2 YYDKDF (reference sequence).

This clonotype has just one count. CDR3 loop: CSARGYRGQANIQYF. The CDR3, as DNA: TGCAGTGCTAGAGGGTATAGGGGACAGGCAAACATTCAGTACTTC. The rearrangement joins TRBV20-1 to TRBJ2-4; 8 bases align to TRBD1. The CDR3 totals 15 residues. The junction had 8 bases not matched to a gene; V was cut back by 1 base and J by 6 bases. CDR1 and CDR2 (germline): DFQATT, SNEGSKA (reference sequence).

The chain employs TRBV9 and TRBJ2-7; 7 positions agree with TRBD2. Per germline, CDR1 SGDLS and CDR2 YYNGEE. The CDR3 sequence is 14 residues long. The V and J ends lost 5 bases and 4 bases, in that order; junction bases with no gene match: 9. The chain's CDR3 is CASSPGLEGYEQYF. CDR3 nucleotides: TGTGCCAGCAGTCCCGGACTAGAAGGGTACGAGCAGTACTTC.

The J gene is TRBJ2-7, the V gene TRBV4-1; TRBD1 aligns across 7 bases. This CDR3 spans 13 amino acids. Trimming at V came to 5 bases and at J to 6 bases, leaving 7 bases not matched to a gene. CDR1 and CDR2 (germline): MGHRA, YSYEKL. The CDR3 region has the DNA TGCGCCAGCAGCGGACGACAGGGCGGCGAGCAGTACTTC. This codes for CASSGRQGGEQYF.

V and J are TRBV25-1 and TRBJ2-6; D gene ambiguous. CDR3 size: 18 residues. Trimming took off 2 bases at V and 0 bases at J, with 14 bases between the two ends. CDR1 and CDR2 from the germline V gene are MGHDK and SYGVNS. The CDR3 here is CASSEPPETSSGANVLTF. In DNA, the CDR3 is TGTGCCAGCAGTGAACCCCCGGAAACCTCCTCTGGGGCCAACGTCCTGACTTTC.

This sequence joins TRBV3-1 and TRBJ2-2; D ambiguous. Trimming removed 2 bases at V and 7 bases at J, with 5 bases between. Germline V gives CDR1 LGHDT, CDR2 YNNKEL (reference sequence). There are 12 residues in the CDR3. The CDR3 DNA reads TGTGCCAGCAGCCAAACAGACGGGGAGCTGTTTTTT. Amino acids: CASSQTDGELFF.

This clonotype is a singleton in its sample. The J gene is TRBJ2-7, the V gene TRBV13, with D perhaps TRBD2 (5 bases). Germline V gene data show CDR1 as PRHDT and CDR2 as FYEKMQ (reference sequence). This CDR3 spans 15 amino acids. Trimming took off 0 bases at V and 3 bases at J, with 12 bases between the two ends. The CDR3 bases are TGTGCCAGCAGCTTAGGGCAGCGGACGGGCTACGAGCAGTACTTC. Encoded protein: CASSLGQRTGYEQYF. The full variable domain, rest sourced from reference TRBV13 and TRBJ2-7, is AAGVIQSPRHLIKEKRETATLKCYPIPRHDTVYWYQQGPGQDPQFLISFYEKMQSDKGSIPDRFSAQQFSDYHSELNMSSLELGDSALYFCASSLGQRTGYEQYFGPGTRLTVT.

This chain uses TRBV5-1 with TRBJ2-5; no definite D call. Trimming removed 4 bases from V and 5 bases from J, with 6 bases in between. This CDR3 has 11 residues. CDR1 is SGHRS and CDR2 is YFSETQ in the germline V gene. The CDR3 coding sequence is TGCGCCAGCAGCGCGCTGGAGACCCAGTACTTC. This encodes CASSALETQYF.

The chain couples TRBV27 to TRBJ2-4, with 8 bases fitting TRBD1. After removal of 6 bases from V and 7 bases from J, the junction contained 5 bases not matched to a gene. The CDR3 is made up of 13 amino acids. CDR1 and CDR2 (germline): MNHEY, SMNVEV (reference sequence). The CDR3 sequence: CASSRTGGNIQYF. In DNA form, the CDR3 reads TGTGCCAGCAGCCGTACAGGGGGGAACATTCAGTACTTC.

The J gene is TRBJ2-4, the V gene TRBV25-1, with D possibly being TRBD1 (5 bases). V was cut by 3 bases and J by 13 bases, with 10 bases left in between. The CDR3 consists of 11 residues. Per germline, CDR1 MGHDK and CDR2 SYGVNS. DNA of the CDR3: TGTGCCAGCAGTGATAACACAGGACAGTACTTC. Its protein is CASSDNTGQYF. The full variable domain, completed using reference TRBV25-1 and TRBJ2-4, is EADIYQTPRYLVIGTGKKITLECSQTMGHDKMYWYQQDPGMELHLIHYSYGVNSTEKGDLSSESTVSRIRTEHFPLTLESARPSHTSQYLCASSDNTGQYFGAGTRLSVL.

J is TRBJ2-7 and V is TRBV7-2; D ambiguous. This CDR3 contains 14 residues. Germline values: CDR1 SGHTA, CDR2 FQGNSA. The V end lost 0 bases, the J end lost 3 bases, and 9 bases lay between the germline ends. CDR3 region: CASSLAGIVYEQYF. The CDR3 DNA reads as TGTGCCAGCAGCTTAGCAGGGATCGTCTACGAGCAGTACTTC.

The genes are TRBV20-1 and TRBJ2-5; no firm D call. CDR3 size: 13 residues. Trimming removed 1 base at V and 5 bases at J, with 11 bases between. Germline CDR1 DFQATT, CDR2 SNEGSKA (reference sequence). CDR3 DNA: TGCAGTGCTAGAGTCGGCGTTATGGAGACCCAGTACTTC. This gives the protein CSARVGVMETQYF.

This chain joins TRBV20-1 and TRBJ2-7, with TRBD1 matching 11 bases. The germline V gene has CDR1 DFQATT and CDR2 SNEGSKA (reference sequence). V gave up 3 bases and J gave up 6 bases; unmatched junction bases: 4. The CDR3 sequence is 13 residues long. The CDR3 region is CSASSDRGREQYF. The CDR3 DNA reads as TGCAGTGCTAGCTCGGACAGGGGGCGCGAGCAGTACTTC.

The V call is TRBV12-3 or TRBV12-4, the J call TRBJ1-1; D unresolved. Trimming stripped 5 bases from V and 8 bases from J, with 9 bases between. The CDR3 is 11 residues long. CDR3 nucleotide sequence: TGTGCCAGCAGTCCGGGTCTCGAAGCTTTCTTT. It specifies CASSPGLEAFF.

This chain links TRBV2 with TRBJ1-5; 7 bases are a match to TRBD1. Looked up from germline, CDR1 is SNHLY and CDR2 is FYNNEI. J lost 0 bases, V lost 3 bases, and 8 bases had no gene match. This CDR3 region has 17 residues. For the CDR3, the DNA is TGTGCCAGCAGTGACGGCAGGGGGACGTATAGCAATCAGCCCCAGCATTTT. Protein: CASSDGRGTYSNQPQHF.

In nucleotides, the CDR3 is TGCAGTGCCACCAATGGGGGCACTGAAGCTTTCTTT. It yields the protein CSATNGGTEAFF. The rearrangement joins TRBV20-1 to TRBJ1-1; possibly TRBD1 for D (5 bases). CDR3 length equals 12 residues. CDR1 DFQATT and CDR2 SNEGSKA come from the germline V gene (reference sequence). Between the trimmed V and J ends, which lost 6 bases and 4 bases, there was a span of 12 bases.

The chain carries TRBV24-1 and TRBJ2-2; 10 bases fit TRBD1. The CDR3 has 14 amino acids. Germline CDR1 reads KGHDR; CDR2 reads SFDVKD. Trimming took 7 bases from V and 6 from J; bases not matched to a gene: 4. The CDR3 bases are TGTGCCACCAGCGGGACAGGGGAAGCCGGGGAGCTGTTTTTT. Translated: CATSGTGEAGELFF.

The CDR3 here is CATRTGQGNEQFF. The CDR3 coding sequence is TGTGCCACCAGAACGGGACAGGGCAATGAGCAGTTCTTC. The rearrangement links TRBV15 to TRBJ2-1; 9 bases align to TRBD1. J lost 6 bases, V lost 6 bases, and 3 bases had no gene match. The CDR3 spans 13 residues. CDR1 is LNHNV and CDR2 is YYDKDF in the germline V gene (reference sequence).

The V call is TRBV28, the J call TRBJ2-2, with D unresolved. Trimming left V 5 bases short and J 8 bases short, with 21 bases between. Germline V gene sequence: CDR1 MDHEN, CDR2 SYDVKM. The CDR3 length is 16 residues. The CDR3, as DNA: TGTGCCAGCAGTCCCCTCCCCCCCGGAGAAGGAGGGGAGCTGTTTTTT. Amino acid sequence: CASSPLPPGEGGELFF.

The chain links TRBV5-4 to TRBJ2-1; D uncertain. This CDR3 spans 11 amino acids. Germline CDR1 and CDR2: SGHNT and YYREEE (reference sequence). V was pared by 2 bases and J by 10 bases, with 7 bases between. The chain's CDR3 is CASSFAGEQFF. The CDR3 nucleotides read TGTGCCAGCAGCTTCGCTGGGGAGCAGTTCTTC.

This chain connects TRBV12-3 or TRBV12-4 to TRBJ2-1; possible D gene TRBD1, 5 bases. This CDR3 is built from 13 residues. With 4 bases removed from V and 6 bases from J, the gap between germline ends came to 10 bases. CDR3 nucleotides: TGTGCCAGCAGTTCAGGACAAGCCAATGAGCAGTTCTTC. Translating gives CASSSGQANEQFF.

This chain uses TRBV25-1 with TRBJ2-1; D is unclear. The CDR3 is 11 amino acids. Germline V lookup: CDR1 MGHDK, CDR2 SYGVNS. V was clipped by 6 bases and J by 8 bases, with 8 bases between them. CDR3 residues: CASSLRYEQFF. For the CDR3, the DNA is TGTGCCAGCAGCTTAAGGTATGAGCAGTTCTTC.